These 3 T cell receptor beta chains were all obtained from the same sample, sequenced in a study of regulatory T cells in long-lasting Graves disease. Arm-PCR of CDR3 regions and iRepertoire HTBI primers were used to build TCR beta libraries. TCRdb re-analysed the multiplex PCR reads in MiXCR, keeping a single row per CDR3 protein. The data show approximately 270,000 distinct CDR3 sequences, roughly 18% seen once. Time point meaning: newly diagnosed GD, antithyroid drugs for less than 3 months. Extracted RNA from PBMCs served as the source of the TCR library. These same data were also listed under a study on T cells in Graves' hyperthyroidism and ophthalmopathy.

The sample was peripheral blood mononuclear cells (PBMCs), taken at new diagnosis, from a patient treated with antithyroid drugs. Receptors originate from a woman in her twenties or thirties with Graves disease.

The J gene is TRBJ2-3, the V gene TRBV9; D unclear. This CDR3 has 13 amino acids. CDR1 is SGDLS and CDR2 is YYNGEE in the germline V gene. Trimming left V 0 bases short and J 4 bases short, with 6 bases between. The CDR3 bases are TGTGCCAGCAGCGTAGGGAACCCAGATACGCAGTATTTT. Protein sequence: CASSVGNPDTQYF.

Only a few counts were recorded for this clonotype. This chain links TRBV5-4 with TRBJ1-3; the D is unclear. CDR1 is SGHNT and CDR2 is YYREEE in the germline V gene (reference sequence). Deletions cut 4 bases from V and 3 bases from J, with 11 bases between. CDR3 length equals 14 residues. CDR3 bases: TGTGCCAGCAGCCCGTCGAGCCTTGGAAACACCATATATTTT. Protein: CASSPSSLGNTIYF. Combining the CDR3 with reference TRBV5-4 and TRBJ1-3 gives the whole variable domain ETGVTQSPTHLIKTRGQQVTLRCSSQSGHNTVSWYQQALGQGPQFIFQYYREEENGRGNFPPRFSGLQFPNYSSELNVNALELDDSALYLCASSPSSLGNTIYFGEGSWLTVV.

This clonotype was seen ten or more times. The chain recombines TRBV6-1 with TRBJ2-7; a possible D gene is TRBD2 (6 bases). This CDR3 has 16 amino acids. The germline V and J ends were trimmed by 4 bases and 0 bases, with 16 bases remaining between them. Looked up from germline, CDR1 is MNHNS and CDR2 is SASEGT. CDR3 sequence reads: CASSGLAAGSSYEQYF. For the CDR3, the DNA is TGTGCCAGCAGTGGCTTGGCCGCGGGGAGCTCCTACGAGCAGTACTTC.